The entry that follows covers one TCR beta chain sequence. What it binds is unknown. A much larger clonotype is one base distant, so this may be a read error. The CDR3 ends on some other residue instead of the conserved phenylalanine or tryptophan, so this is likely a read error. The data stem from a study of read filtering for tumor transcriptome and immune sequencing. Across the whole study: Fewer than 10 patients were R-ISS I, 16 were R-ISS II, roughly seven were R-ISS III.

Every patient had bone marrow sampled while the disease was active. Regarding the study as a whole: About 81.9% of IR-seq clonotypes had one read, totaling approximately 4% of reads; RNA-seq: around 77% and 45%. Compared with RNA-seq, IR-seq gave much higher clonotype depth and reliability.

The CDR3 loop spans 15 amino acids. Trimming shortened V by 0 bases and J by 0 bases, and 11 bases separated the two germline ends. Germline V gene sequence: CDR1 DFQATT, CDR2 SNEGSKA (reference sequence). Molecular barcoded adaptors covering alpha/delta and beta/gamma chains were used on about 0.4 ug RNA. MiXCR, applied by TCRdb to the reads, yields one record per CDR3 protein. The table shows approximately 24,000 distinct CDR3 sequences, with 20% to 25% occurring only once. Sequenced input: a population of CD138-negative cells sorted from bone marrow. V is TRBV20-1 and J is TRBJ1-1; TRBD1 might be the D (5 bases). This TCR was recovered from a donor aged 40 or older with multiple myeloma. In DNA form, the CDR3 reads TGCAGTGCTAGAGATGGGGGGGGGTTGAACACTGAAGCTTTCCTT. This gives the protein CSARDGGGLNTEAFL.